The 2 T cell receptor beta chains given below trace back to one sample, sequenced in a study of regulatory T cells in long-lasting Graves disease. This sample's time point: persistent/refractory GD, antithyroid drugs over 5 years with positive TRAb. Making the TCR library involved RNA that had been extracted from PBMCs. Assembly of TCR beta libraries relied on iRepertoire HTBI primers together with Arm-PCR of CDR3 regions. TCRdb used MiXCR to reprocess the multiplex PCR reads, holding one entry per CDR3 protein. The sample holds approximately 690,000 distinct CDR3 sequences, around 32% seen once. This specimen was peripheral blood mononuclear cells (PBMCs), taken when the disease was refractory, from a patient treated with antithyroid drugs. These receptors were obtained from a female donor with Graves disease.

The DNA of the CDR3 is TGCGCCAGCAGTTCGGGCAAGACATATGGCTACACCTTC. It encodes CASSSGKTYGYTF. This chain joins TRBV5-1 and TRBJ1-2; D uncertain. This CDR3 comprises 13 residues. Germline CDR1 reads SGHRS; CDR2 reads YFSETQ. V lost 5 bases, J lost 5 bases, and 13 bases lay in between.

This clonotype was observed a handful of times. V and J are TRBV9 and TRBJ2-7; D is uncertain. The CDR3 is 15 amino acids. Germline V gene lookup returns CDR1 SGDLS and CDR2 YYNGEE. V shed 2 bases and J shed 0 bases, with 12 bases lying between them. The CDR3 coding sequence is TGTGCCAGCAGCGTGGGTGACATCCGCTCCTACGAGCAGTACTTC. Protein sequence: CASSVGDIRSYEQYF.